This T cell receptor (beta chain) was sequenced during a study of shared clonotypes between healthy human individuals. Study-level background: The composition of the donors was a couple of women and a few men aged 18 to 49. General study results and limits: An expected dependence of interdonor clonotype sharing on sequencing depth was noted.

The CDR3 has 14 amino acids. V was trimmed by 5 bases and J by 4 bases, leaving 14 bases between them. In the case of this clone: Its antigen is still unknown.

Original methodology: Filtering differed since immunoSEQ provided only junctions, with no quality scores. Assay used: immunoSEQ multiplex PCR; TCRdb lists only in-frame clones, some missing. D and trimming were read from the DNA, whereas the V and J calls and clone size are those reported in that table. Of around 2,000,000 clones listed, about 95% are singletons. The source is a man between 18 and 29 years old in good health. The sequenced sample was naive CD4+ T cells sorted from blood. Subset here: CD45RA+ positively selected. This sequence joins TRBV23-1 and TRBJ2-5; TRBD1 might be the D (5 bases). TRBV23-1 belongs to the ORF category, with a function that is uncertain. For the CDR3, the DNA is TGCGCCAGCAGTTGGGGCGGCGGACGAGAGACCCAGTACTTC. Translating it yields CASSWGGGRETQYF.